A single sample gave rise to the 16 T cell receptor beta chains below, sequenced in a study of identifying expanded T cells in peripheral blood. TCRdb's table, derived via immunoSEQ multiplex PCR, lists solely in-frame clones and lacks some. The sample lists 83,000 or so clones; roughly 86% were seen once. The sequencing input was blood. The receptors were sampled from a person aged 18 to 70 in good health.

This chain uses TRBV4-1 with TRBJ1-1, with 8 bases aligning to TRBD1. V lost 1 base, J lost 10 bases, and 11 bases stayed unmatched. There are 15 residues in the CDR3. The V gene's germline CDR1 is MGHRA and CDR2 YSYEKL. CDR3 DNA: TGCGCCAGCAGCCAAGCATCTGGGACAGGTTATGGAGCTTTCTTT. Translation: CASSQASGTGYGAFF.

The rearrangement joins TRBV19 to TRBJ2-7; the D call may be TRBD1 or TRBD2 (5 bases each). V was pared by 3 bases and J by 7 bases, with 16 bases between. CDR1 and CDR2 from the germline V gene are LNHDA and SQIVND (reference sequence). The CDR3 runs to 14 residues. The DNA of the CDR3 is TGTGCCAGTAGTATGGGACCCCGGATGGGTGAGCAGTACTTC. It specifies CASSMGPRMGEQYF.

The rearrangement joins TRBV29-1 to TRBJ1-1, with D possibly being TRBD1 (5 bases). V was cut by 4 bases and J by 3 bases, with 9 bases left in between. The CDR3 loop spans 12 amino acids. CDR1 and CDR2 (germline): SQVTM, ANQGSEA. In DNA form, the CDR3 reads TGCAGCGTTGGGGGGTTCTACACTGAAGCTTTCTTT. Translation: CSVGGFYTEAFF.

V gene TRBV7-3 combines with J gene TRBJ2-2, with a tentative D call TRBD1 (6 bases). Germline loops: CDR1 SGHTA, CDR2 FQGTGA. V shed 4 bases and J shed 6 bases, with 6 bases lying between them. The CDR3 has 12 amino acids. CDR3: CASSSGAGELFF. CDR3 bases: TGTGCCAGCAGCTCAGGGGCCGGGGAGCTGTTTTTT.

This sequence joins TRBV7-2 and TRBJ2-7; 9 bases fit TRBD1. CDR3 length: 17 amino acids. The V segment lost 5 bases and the J segment 5 bases; nucleotides outside the gene matches: 16. CDR1 and CDR2 (germline): SGHTA, FQGNSA. The chain's CDR3 is CASSRGQGGPGMDEQYF. The CDR3, as DNA: TGTGCCAGCAGCAGGGGACAGGGTGGCCCGGGGATGGACGAGCAGTACTTC.

The rearrangement links TRBV28 to TRBJ1-2, with TRBD1 matching over 9 bases. Germline V gives CDR1 MDHEN, CDR2 SYDVKM. The CDR3 is made up of 16 amino acids. Trimming at V came to 1 base and at J to 6 bases, leaving 9 bases not matched to a gene. CDR3 in amino acids: CASSLLTGQGSNGYTF. The CDR3 coding sequence is TGTGCCAGCAGTTTATTAACGGGACAGGGAAGTAATGGCTACACCTTC.

This clone came up a few times. J is TRBJ2-2 and V is TRBV7-9; D might be TRBD1 (6 bases). Germline V gene sequence: CDR1 SEHNR, CDR2 FQNEAQ (reference sequence). The CDR3 length is 14 residues. V lost 4 bases to trimming and J lost 6 bases, with 12 bases between them. The CDR3 spells CASSSLQGPGELFF. In DNA form, the CDR3 reads TGTGCCAGCAGCTCGCTACAGGGTCCCGGGGAGCTGTTTTTT.

This chain links TRBV15 with TRBJ2-7, with 11 bases that match TRBD1. Germline V gene data show CDR1 as LNHNV and CDR2 as YYDKDF (reference sequence). The ends lost 4 bases at V and 5 bases at J; junction bases unmatched: 4. The CDR3 is made up of 14 amino acids. Here the CDR3 reads CATSKGQGVHEQYF. In DNA form, the CDR3 reads TGTGCCACCAGCAAGGGACAGGGGGTCCACGAGCAGTACTTC.

In this sample, this clone turned up once. This chain links TRBV5-4 with TRBJ2-1; 16 bases are a match to TRBD2. V shed 3 bases, J shed 13 bases, and the junction held 10 bases outside the gene matches. CDR1 is SGHNT and CDR2 is YYREEE in the germline V gene (reference sequence). This CDR3 comprises 16 residues. The CDR3 is CASSSRGLAGGQEQFF. The CDR3 DNA sequence: TGTGCCAGCAGCTCAAGGGGACTAGCGGGAGGGCAGGAACAGTTCTTC.

The rearrangement links TRBV13 to TRBJ2-3; 14 nucleotides match TRBD2. CDR3 length equals 19 residues. Trimming cost V 0 bases and J 3 bases; bases outside gene matches: 8. Germline V lookup: CDR1 PRHDT, CDR2 FYEKMQ (reference sequence). In DNA, the CDR3 is TGTGCCAGCAGCTTAGGACATCCGACTAGCGGGAGGGCAACAGATACGCAGTATTTT. This translates into CASSLGHPTSGRATDTQYF.

V is TRBV5-1 and J is TRBJ1-1, with D hard to call. This CDR3 is built from 13 residues. Deletions cut 7 bases from V and 1 base from J, with 11 bases between. The germline V gene encodes CDR1 SGHRS and CDR2 YFSETQ. CDR3 amino acids: CASGAMQNTEAFF. The CDR3 DNA reads TGCGCCAGCGGTGCGATGCAGAACACTGAAGCTTTCTTT.

The chain employs TRBV11-2 and TRBJ2-7; 9 nucleotides align to TRBD1. The junction had 6 bases not matched to a gene; V was cut back by 3 bases and J by 3 bases. This CDR3 is 15 amino acids long. The germline V gene encodes CDR1 SGHAT and CDR2 FQNNGV. CDR3 DNA sequence: TGTGCCAGCAGCTTTCCCGGGACAGGGTACTACGAGCAGTACTTC. Its protein is CASSFPGTGYYEQYF.

V and J are TRBV2 and TRBJ2-3; D uncertain. The germline V gene encodes CDR1 SNHLY and CDR2 FYNNEI. The CDR3 has 10 amino acids. Trimming removed 4 bases from V and 7 bases from J, with 3 bases in between. The CDR3 sequence: CASSGNTQYF. The CDR3 coding sequence is TGTGCCAGCAGTGGGAATACGCAGTATTTT.

On this clone: At the DNA level, this CDR3 is encoded by other sequences in the same sample as well. The chain employs TRBV7-3 and TRBJ1-1, with D possibly TRBD1 on 5 matching bases. Germline V gives CDR1 SGHTA, CDR2 FQGTGA. This CDR3 comprises 13 residues. V lost 4 bases, J lost 1 base, and 7 bases lay in between. CDR3 protein: CASSSDRNTEAFF. Here the CDR3 DNA reads TGTGCCAGCAGCTCCGACAGGAACACTGAAGCTTTCTTT.

The chain couples TRBV5-1 to TRBJ2-3; D is perhaps TRBD2 (6 bases). The ends were cut back, 1 base at V and 6 bases at J, with 12 bases in the middle. Per germline, CDR1 SGHRS and CDR2 YFSETQ. The CDR3 runs 14 residues. CDR3 region: CASSLYPGLDTQYF. In DNA form, the CDR3 reads TGCGCCAGCAGCTTGTATCCGGGACTCGATACGCAGTATTTT.

V is TRBV5-6 and J is TRBJ1-4; no firm D call. The ends were cut back, 2 bases at V and 10 bases at J, with 15 bases in the middle. Germline CDR1 is SGHDT and CDR2 is YYEEEE. The CDR3 consists of 14 residues. DNA of the CDR3: TGTGCCAGCAGCTTCTGGAATGAGCTAGGAAAACTGTTTTTT. This gives the protein CASSFWNELGKLFF.